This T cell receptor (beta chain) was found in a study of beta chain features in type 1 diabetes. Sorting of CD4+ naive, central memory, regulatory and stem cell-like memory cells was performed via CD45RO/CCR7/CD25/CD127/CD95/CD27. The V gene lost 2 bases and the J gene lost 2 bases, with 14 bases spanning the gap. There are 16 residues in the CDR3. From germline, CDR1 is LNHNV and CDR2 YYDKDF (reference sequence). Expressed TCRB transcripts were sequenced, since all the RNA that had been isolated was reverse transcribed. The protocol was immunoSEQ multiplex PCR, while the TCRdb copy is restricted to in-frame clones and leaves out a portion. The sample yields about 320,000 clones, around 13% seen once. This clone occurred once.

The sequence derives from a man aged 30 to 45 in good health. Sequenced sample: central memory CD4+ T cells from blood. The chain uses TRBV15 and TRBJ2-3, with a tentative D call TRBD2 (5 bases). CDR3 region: CATSRSLGISTDTQYF. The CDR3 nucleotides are TGTGCCACCAGCAGATCCCTCGGGATTTCCACAGATACGCAGTATTTT.